Described below is a single TCR beta chain sequence and its context. Other DNA sequences in the sample encode the same CDR3. Deep-level assay runs were performed. Several immunoSEQ 96-well plates shared each subset's DNA, each plate a replicate. Using immunoSEQ multiplex PCR, the repertoire was profiled, and TCRdb retains in-frame clones only, with some absent. The table lists under 2,500,000 clones, 90% to 96% of them singletons, with over 0.1% in the top ten. This CDR3 has 13 amino acids. The germline V gene has CDR1 GTSNPN and CDR2 SVGIG (reference sequence). V was trimmed by 2 bases and J by 1 base, leaving 6 bases between them. The data stem from a study of shared clonotypes between healthy human individuals. For the study at large: The study used three CD4 naive, three CD4 memory, two CD8 naive and one CD8 memory plate per donor.

V is TRBV30 and J is TRBJ1-5; D call uncertain. The sample consisted of naive CD4+ T cells sorted from blood. Subset of the sample: CD45RA+ positively selected. The source is a man aged 18 to 30 in good health. This chain's CDR3 is CAWSPDSNQPQHF. In DNA form, the CDR3 reads TGTGCCTGGAGTCCGGACAGCAATCAGCCCCAGCATTTT. Full variable domain (outside the CDR3, taken from reference TRBV30 and TRBJ1-5): SQTIHQWPATLVQPVGSPLSLECTVEGTSNPNLYWYRQAAGRGLQLLFYSVGIGQISSEVPQNLSASRPQDRQFILSSKKLLLSDSGFYLCAWSPDSNQPQHFGDGTRLSIL.